These 5 T cell receptor beta chains were all obtained from the same sample, sequenced in a study of breast tumors, draining lymph nodes, adjacent tissues. MiXCR, applied by TCRdb to the multiplex PCR reads, yields one record per CDR3 protein. Of fewer than 200,000 distinct CDR3 sequences listed, around 35% are singletons. Axillary draining lymph nodes of breast cancer patients supplied the node samples. The material sequenced was axillary lymph node tissue. The source is a female donor with breast cancer. Some clones in this sample may be carry-over from other donors' samples.

In its sample, this clonotype was seen a few times. This chain uses TRBV7-6 with TRBJ2-3, with D tentatively TRBD2 (6 bases). Germline CDR1 is SGHVS and CDR2 is FNYEAQ. V lost 1 base, J lost 6 bases, and 11 bases lay in between. The CDR3 is made up of 14 amino acids. The CDR3 DNA reads TGTGCCAGCAGCTTAGAGGCGGGGATGGATACGCAGTATTTT. Translated: CASSLEAGMDTQYF.

This clonotype was seen ten or more times. V gene TRBV5-6 combines with J gene TRBJ2-2; a weak D match, TRBD2 (6 bases). Trimming removed 3 bases at V and 6 bases at J, with 18 bases between. Germline V gives CDR1 SGHDT, CDR2 YYEEEE. The CDR3 sequence is 16 residues long. The CDR3 reads CASSWGVTANAGELFF. The CDR3 DNA sequence: TGTGCCAGCAGCTGGGGGGTGACAGCAAATGCCGGGGAGCTGTTTTTT.

This clonotype was detected many times. This chain joins TRBV6-1 and TRBJ2-7, with a tentative D call TRBD2 (5 bases). V gave up 7 bases and J gave up 1 base, with 17 bases separating them. The CDR3 has 15 amino acids. Germline V gene data show CDR1 as MNHNS and CDR2 as SASEGT. Written as DNA, the CDR3 is TGTGCCAGCACGCTGGTGCAGCTAGCTTCCTACGAGCAGTACTTC. Its protein product is CASTLVQLASYEQYF.

As to this clonotype: A much larger clonotype is one base distant, so this may be a read error. The chain recombines TRBV27 with TRBJ2-1; the D gene is possibly TRBD1 (6 bases). Germline lookup yields CDR1 MNHEY and CDR2 SMNVEV (reference sequence). The CDR3 length is 15 residues. The ends were cut back, 2 bases at V and 10 bases at J, with 18 bases in the middle. The CDR3 nucleotides read TGTGCCAGCAGTTTAATTGGGGGACACTCCTACGAGCAGTTCTTC. Residues: CASSLIGGHSYEQFF.

This clonotype was recorded many times. This sequence joins TRBV15 and TRBJ2-7; no definite D call. The V gene's germline CDR1 is LNHNV and CDR2 YYDKDF (reference sequence). The CDR3 is made up of 15 amino acids. V was shortened by 3 bases and J by 2 bases, with 14 bases between the two germline ends. CDR3 sequence reads: CATSRELTVPYEQYF. CDR3 coding DNA: TGTGCCACCAGCAGGGAACTTACCGTCCCCTACGAGCAGTACTTC. Filled out from reference TRBV15 and TRBJ2-7, the complete variable domain reads DAMVIQNPRYQVTQFGKPVTLSCSQTLNHNVMYWYQQKSSQAPKLLFHYYDKDFNNEADTPDNFQSRRPNTSFCFLDIRSPGLGDTAMYLCATSRELTVPYEQYFGPGTRLTVT.